One sample yielded the 27 T cell receptor beta chains listed below, sequenced in a study of cytomegalovirus exposure and HLA in healthy donors. PCR primers comprised 60 Vbeta and 13 Jbeta primers. Profiling relied on immunoSEQ multiplex PCR, and the TCRdb table lists in-frame clones only, not all of them. The sample lists approximately 120,000 clones, 85% to 90% occurring once. The specimen was PBMCs. These receptors were obtained from a woman in her 30s in good health and CMV-seropositive.

The V call is TRBV28, the J call TRBJ1-2; 7 bases match TRBD1. J lost 1 base, V lost 4 bases, and 15 bases had no gene match. The CDR3 is made up of 18 amino acids. Germline CDR1 MDHEN, CDR2 SYDVKM. For the CDR3, the DNA is TGTGCCAGCAGTTCTCCTCCACAAGGACAGGCCCTTAACTATGGCTACACCTTC. It yields the protein CASSSPPQGQALNYGYTF.

The chain recombines TRBV5-1 with TRBJ2-7; 9 positions agree with TRBD1. Germline CDR1 reads SGHRS; CDR2 reads YFSETQ. J was trimmed by 4 bases and V by 0 bases; bases with no gene match: 5. The CDR3 loop spans 15 amino acids. The CDR3 DNA reads TGCGCCAGCAGCTTGGATGGGACAGGGACTTACGAGCAGTACTTC. This gives the protein CASSLDGTGTYEQYF.

The CDR3 nucleotides are TGTGCCAGCAGCCGAGCGAACACTGAAGCTTTCTTT. Translated, it gives CASSRANTEAFF. This chain uses TRBV6-5 with TRBJ1-1; D not resolved. Germline V lookup: CDR1 MNHEY, CDR2 SVGAGI. Trimming pared 6 bases from V and 1 base from J, leaving 6 bases between. The CDR3 is 12 residues long.

The count of this clone is one. A read error may account for a junction end that differs from germline. The V call is TRBV7-9, the J call TRBJ1-4, with D maybe TRBD1 (6 bases). The CDR3 sequence is 16 residues long. Germline CDR1 SEHNR, CDR2 FQNEAQ (reference sequence). The CDR3 here is CSSSLAQNRALEKLFF. CDR3 coding DNA: TGTTCCAGCAGCTTAGCGCAGAACAGGGCGTTGGAAAAACTGTTTTTT.

The rearrangement links TRBV5-1 to TRBJ2-3, with 8 positions matching TRBD2. The trim removed 0 bases at V and 4 bases at J, leaving 7 bases unmatched. In germline, CDR1 is SGHRS, CDR2 YFSETQ. The CDR3 sequence is 16 residues long. The CDR3 region is CASSLGAGAPPDTQYF. The DNA for the CDR3 is TGCGCCAGCAGCTTGGGAGCGGGAGCCCCCCCAGATACGCAGTATTTT. Based on the CDR3 plus reference TRBV5-1 and TRBJ2-3, the full variable domain is KAGVTQTPRYLIKTRGQQVTLSCSPISGHRSVSWYQQTPGQGLQFLFEYFSETQRNKGNFPGRFSGRQFSNSRSEMNVSTLELGDSALYLCASSLGAGAPPDTQYFGPGTRLTVL.

The gene calls are TRBV2 and TRBJ1-2; the D is unclear. Trimming cost V 1 base and J 7 bases, with 13 bases left between them. This CDR3 spans 14 amino acids. CDR1 SNHLY and CDR2 FYNNEI come from the germline V gene. This chain's CDR3 is CASSEVGGEGGYTF. The CDR3 DNA is TGTGCCAGCAGTGAAGTGGGAGGAGAAGGTGGCTACACCTTC.

V usage is TRBV2 and J usage is TRBJ1-5; D may be TRBD1 (6 bases). Trimming left V 4 bases short and J 7 bases short, with 20 bases between. The germline V gene has CDR1 SNHLY and CDR2 FYNNEI. This CDR3 is 16 amino acids long. In DNA form, the CDR3 reads TGTGCCAGCAGTGTAGGGGCGGGGGGCGAAGGCCAGCCCCAGCATTTT. This codes for CASSVGAGGEGQPQHF.

V gene TRBV28 combines with J gene TRBJ1-5; no reliable D call. Trimming cost V 5 bases and J 4 bases, with 15 bases left between them. In germline, CDR1 is MDHEN, CDR2 SYDVKM. CDR3 size: 15 residues. CDR3 in amino acids: CASSTFSGSNQPQHF. The CDR3 nucleotides read TGTGCCAGCAGTACATTCTCAGGTAGTAATCAGCCCCAGCATTTT.

This chain uses TRBV2 with TRBJ2-5; a possible D gene is TRBD1 (6 bases). This CDR3 comprises 13 residues. Looked up from germline, CDR1 is SNHLY and CDR2 is FYNNEI. With 5 bases removed from V and 5 bases from J, the gap between germline ends came to 12 bases. In DNA, the CDR3 is TGTGCCAGCAGTCCCAGGGGTGGGGAGACCCAGTACTTC. Its protein is CASSPRGGETQYF.

In its sample, this clone was seen once. This chain uses TRBV28 with TRBJ2-7; possible D gene TRBD1, 6 bases. V dropped 5 bases and J dropped 4 bases, with 18 bases sitting between them. The CDR3 contains 15 residues. Germline V CDR1 and CDR2: MDHEN, SYDVKM. CDR3 amino acids: CASSLWGHNFYEQYF. The CDR3 DNA reads as TGTGCCAGCAGTCTCTGGGGGCACAATTTTTACGAGCAGTACTTC. The variable domain in full, completed from reference TRBV28 and TRBJ2-7, reads DVKVTQSSRYLVKRTGEKVFLECVQDMDHENMFWYRQDPGLGLRLIYFSYDVKMKEKGDIPEGYSVSREKKERFSLILESASTNQTSMYLCASSLWGHNFYEQYFGPGTRLTVT.

This sequence joins TRBV28 and TRBJ1-4; 7 bases are shared with TRBD1. The CDR3 sequence is 14 residues long. CDR1 is MDHEN and CDR2 is SYDVKM in the germline V gene. V gave up 2 bases and J gave up 3 bases; unmatched junction bases: 0. The CDR3 DNA reads TGTGCCAGCAGTTTACAGGGGGCTAATGAAAAACTGTTTTTT. Its translation is CASSLQGANEKLFF. Supplemented by reference TRBV28 and TRBJ1-4, the full variable domain reads DVKVTQSSRYLVKRTGEKVFLECVQDMDHENMFWYRQDPGLGLRLIYFSYDVKMKEKGDIPEGYSVSREKKERFSLILESASTNQTSMYLCASSLQGANEKLFFGSGTQLSVL.

The V call is TRBV6-1, the J call TRBJ1-2; the D is unclear. V was clipped by 4 bases and J by 4 bases, with 13 bases between them. Germline V CDR1 and CDR2: MNHNS, SASEGT. The CDR3 has 14 residues. The CDR3 reads CASSARSEAYGYTF. The CDR3 region has the DNA TGTGCCAGCAGTGCGAGGAGCGAGGCCTATGGCTACACCTTC.

This chain uses TRBV28 with TRBJ1-4; 10 bases align to TRBD1. CDR1 is MDHEN, CDR2 SYDVKM, per germline. V shed 3 bases and J 8 bases; nucleotides not matched to a gene: 3. This CDR3 is 14 amino acids long. CDR3 protein: CASSLGTGVEKLFF. CDR3 nucleotides: TGTGCCAGCAGTTTGGGGACAGGGGTAGAAAAACTGTTTTTT. Together with reference TRBV28 and TRBJ1-4, the CDR3 gives the full variable domain: DVKVTQSSRYLVKRTGEKVFLECVQDMDHENMFWYRQDPGLGLRLIYFSYDVKMKEKGDIPEGYSVSREKKERFSLILESASTNQTSMYLCASSLGTGVEKLFFGSGTQLSVL.

The table lists this clone with a count of one. The chain recombines TRBV29-1 with TRBJ2-7; a possible D gene is TRBD2 (5 bases). The CDR3 totals 10 residues. V was cut by 5 bases and J by 5 bases, with 7 bases left in between. Germline-derived CDR1 and CDR2 are SQVTM and ANQGSEA. CDR3 in amino acids: CSVSGDEQYF. CDR3 nucleotides: TGCAGCGTTTCCGGGGACGAGCAGTACTTC.

This clone was observed once. As DNA, the CDR3 is TGCGCCAGCACCCACCGACAGGCCTACTATGGCTACACCTTC. Protein sequence: CASTHRQAYYGYTF. The chain is built from TRBV10-2 and TRBJ1-2; possibly TRBD1 for D (6 bases). Germline loops: CDR1 WSHSY, CDR2 SAAADI. The CDR3 is 14 residues long. Trimming shortened V by 7 bases and J by 3 bases, and 15 bases separated the two germline ends.

This clone was seen only once. The chain carries TRBV5-4 and TRBJ1-2; no clear D gene. CDR3 length: 15 amino acids. Germline V gene data show CDR1 as SGHNT and CDR2 as YYREEE (reference sequence). V was pared by 0 bases and J by 4 bases, with 13 bases between. For the CDR3, the DNA is TGTGCCAGCAGCTTGGCCAACGGGGTGGGCTATGGCTACACCTTC. Protein: CASSLANGVGYGYTF.

The CDR3 sequence: CASSLGQGGEGNQPQHF. CDR3 nucleotide sequence: TGTGCCAGCAGCCTAGGACAGGGGGGCGAAGGCAATCAGCCCCAGCATTTT. The chain combines TRBV4-2 with TRBJ1-5; 10 bases line up with TRBD1. V was pared by 4 bases and J by 2 bases, with 8 bases of the junction left unmatched. Germline CDR1 is LGHNA and CDR2 is YNFKEQ. The CDR3 totals 17 residues.

The rearrangement links TRBV6-5 to TRBJ2-3, with unresolved D. Germline V gives CDR1 MNHEY, CDR2 SVGAGI. V was shortened by 6 bases and J by 6 bases, with 13 bases between the two germline ends. There are 13 residues in the CDR3. The CDR3: CASSLGGWDTQYF. Written as DNA, the CDR3 is TGTGCCAGCAGCCTCGGTGGTTGGGATACGCAGTATTTT.

The V and J genes are TRBV10-3 and TRBJ2-5; D unresolved. Germline values: CDR1 ENHRY, CDR2 SYGVKD. V lost 4 bases and J 3 bases, leaving 6 bases between the germline ends. The CDR3 contains 12 residues. CDR3 coding DNA: TGTGCCATCAGTGCCCTAGAAGAGACCCAGTACTTC. Its protein product is CAISALEETQYF.

Only a few counts were recorded for this clone. The chain joins TRBV18 to TRBJ2-3; D remains unclear. CDR1 KGHSH and CDR2 LQKENI come from the germline V gene. Trimming left V 2 bases short and J 2 bases short, with 8 bases between. CDR3 size: 14 residues. This CDR3 is CASSPGPNTDTQYF. CDR3 nucleotides: TGTGCCAGCTCACCAGGGCCTAACACAGATACGCAGTATTTT. Full variable domain (missing parts from reference TRBV18 and TRBJ2-3): NAGVMQNPRHLVRRRGQEARLRCSPMKGHSHVYWYRQLPEEGLKFMVYLQKENIIDESGMPKERFSAEFPKEGPSILRIQQVVRGDSAAYFCASSPGPNTDTQYFGPGTRLTVL.

This chain joins TRBV19 and TRBJ1-2, with 7 bases aligning to TRBD1. The V gene's germline CDR1 is LNHDA and CDR2 SQIVND (reference sequence). The junction had 7 bases not matched to a gene; V was cut back by 5 bases and J by 1 base. The CDR3 extends over 15 amino acids. CDR3 DNA: TGTGCCAGTAGTGCCCGGGACAGAGATAACTATGGCTACACCTTC. Amino acids: CASSARDRDNYGYTF. Drawing the rest from reference TRBV19 and TRBJ1-2, the complete variable domain is DGGITQSPKYLFRKEGQNVTLSCEQNLNHDAMYWYRQDPGQGLRLIYYSQIVNDFQKGDIAEGYSVSREKKESFPLTVTSAQKNPTAFYLCASSARDRDNYGYTFGSGTRLTVV.

The CDR3: CASSLRWGVGNTEAFF. CDR3 nucleotides: TGCGCCAGCAGCTTGCGGTGGGGAGTGGGGAACACTGAAGCTTTCTTT. This sequence joins TRBV5-1 and TRBJ1-1; D gene ambiguous. CDR3 length equals 16 residues. V dropped 1 base and J dropped 1 base, with 14 bases sitting between them. CDR1 is SGHRS and CDR2 is YFSETQ in the germline V gene.

This clone came up once. The chain links TRBV10-3 to TRBJ1-2, with 8 bases that match TRBD1. V lost 0 bases and J lost 4; bases outside the gene matches: 1. This CDR3 is built from 14 residues. Germline CDR1 is ENHRY and CDR2 is SYGVKD. The CDR3, as DNA: TGTGCCATCAGTGAGTCGGACAGGGCCTATGGCTACACCTTC. This gives the protein CAISESDRAYGYTF.

The genes are TRBV28 and TRBJ1-2; TRBD1 matches 11 bases. Trimming took 4 bases from V and 5 from J; bases not matched to a gene: 6. Germline loops: CDR1 MDHEN, CDR2 SYDVKM. This CDR3 contains 15 residues. CDR3: CASSSSGQGAYGYTF. The CDR3 coding sequence is TGTGCCAGCAGTTCTTCCGGACAGGGGGCATATGGCTACACCTTC.

This chain uses TRBV5-1 with TRBJ2-3; 11 bases fit TRBD2. CDR1 and CDR2 from the germline V gene are SGHRS and YFSETQ. V shed 6 bases, J shed 5 bases, and the junction held 8 bases outside the gene matches. The length of the CDR3 is 15 residues. In DNA, the CDR3 is TGCGCCAGCACCGCACTAGCGGGAGTGGGAGATACGCAGTATTTT. This codes for CASTALAGVGDTQYF. The complete variable domain, with remaining parts taken from reference TRBV5-1 and TRBJ2-3, reads KAGVTQTPRYLIKTRGQQVTLSCSPISGHRSVSWYQQTPGQGLQFLFEYFSETQRNKGNFPGRFSGRQFSNSRSEMNVSTLELGDSALYLCASTALAGVGDTQYFGPGTRLTVL.

The genes are TRBV10-3 and TRBJ2-7; D is perhaps TRBD1 (5 bases). CDR1 and CDR2 from the germline V gene are ENHRY and SYGVKD. Trimming removed 0 bases at V and 2 bases at J, with 8 bases between. The CDR3 sequence is 14 residues long. The CDR3 DNA follows: TGTGCCATCAGTGAGTCTGCAGGGACCTACGAGCAGTACTTC. This sequence encodes CAISESAGTYEQYF.

This rearrangement joins TRBV29-1 to TRBJ2-1; D gene ambiguous. Germline CDR1 is SQVTM and CDR2 is ANQGSEA. V lost 6 bases and J lost 3, with 18 bases in between. This CDR3 has 15 amino acids. The CDR3 spells CSVVLAPAVYNEQFF. The CDR3 coding sequence is TGCAGCGTCGTTTTAGCCCCGGCGGTCTACAATGAGCAGTTCTTC.